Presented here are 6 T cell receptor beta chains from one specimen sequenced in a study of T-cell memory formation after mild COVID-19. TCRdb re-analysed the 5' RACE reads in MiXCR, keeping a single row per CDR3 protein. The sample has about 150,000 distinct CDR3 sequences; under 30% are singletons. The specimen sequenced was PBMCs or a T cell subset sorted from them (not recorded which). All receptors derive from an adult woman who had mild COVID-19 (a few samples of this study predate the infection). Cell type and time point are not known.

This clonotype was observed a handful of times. CDR3 sequence (DNA): TGTGCCAGCAGTTACGAATCCCGGCGCTCTGGGGCCAACGTCCTGACTTTC. It is translated as CASSYESRRSGANVLTF. The chain is built from TRBV6-5 and TRBJ2-6, with no clear D. Germline V gene data show CDR1 as MNHEY and CDR2 as SVGAGI. Trimming removed 2 bases at V and 0 bases at J, with 11 bases between. The CDR3 extends over 17 amino acids.

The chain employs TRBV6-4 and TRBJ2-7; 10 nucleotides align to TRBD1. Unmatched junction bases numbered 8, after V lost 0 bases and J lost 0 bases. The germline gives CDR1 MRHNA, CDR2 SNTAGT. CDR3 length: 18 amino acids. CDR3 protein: CASSDSRDRGPPSYEQYF. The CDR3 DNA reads TGTGCCAGCAGTGACTCCCGGGACAGGGGCCCACCCTCCTACGAGCAGTACTTC.

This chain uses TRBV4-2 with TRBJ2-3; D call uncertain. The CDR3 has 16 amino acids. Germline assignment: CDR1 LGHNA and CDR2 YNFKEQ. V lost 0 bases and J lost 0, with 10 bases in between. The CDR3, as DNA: TGTGCCAGCAGCCAAGAGACACTTCCTAGCACAGATACGCAGTATTTT. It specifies CASSQETLPSTDTQYF.

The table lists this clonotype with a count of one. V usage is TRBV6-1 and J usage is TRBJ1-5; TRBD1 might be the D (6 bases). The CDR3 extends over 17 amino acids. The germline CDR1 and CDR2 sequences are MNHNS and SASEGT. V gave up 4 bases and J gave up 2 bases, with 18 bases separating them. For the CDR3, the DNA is TGTGCCAGCAGTGCGTACAGGGTTGAGTTGGGCAATCAGCCCCAGCATTTT. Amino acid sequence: CASSAYRVELGNQPQHF.

The CDR3 protein is CASSLTGGGANVLTF. As DNA, the CDR3 is TGTGCCAGCAGCTTGACAGGTGGCGGGGCCAACGTCCTGACTTTC. The chain has TRBV7-3 and TRBJ2-6; D is possibly TRBD1 (6 bases). CDR1 is SGHTA and CDR2 is FQGTGA in the germline V gene. The ends were cut back, 3 bases at V and 4 bases at J, with 10 bases in the middle. This CDR3 is 15 amino acids long.

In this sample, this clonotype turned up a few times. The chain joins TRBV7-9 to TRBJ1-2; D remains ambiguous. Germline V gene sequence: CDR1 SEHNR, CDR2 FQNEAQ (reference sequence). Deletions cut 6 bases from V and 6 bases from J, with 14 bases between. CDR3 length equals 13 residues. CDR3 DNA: TGTGCCAGCAGTGGTTCGGGCTGGGATGGCTACACCTTC. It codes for CASSGSGWDGYTF.